Each of the 27 T cell receptor beta chains below was sequenced from the same sample in a study of blood T cell repertoires in COVID-19. Sequenced by immunoSEQ multiplex PCR; TCRdb stores in-frame clones only, minus some. The sample has tens of thousands of clones, about four fifths seen once. Input material: peripheral blood. The receptor set was obtained from a human donor in a cohort sampled during active COVID-19.

The chain carries TRBV18 and TRBJ2-5; the D is unclear. V shed 5 bases and J shed 2 bases, with 9 bases lying between them. CDR1 and CDR2 from the germline V gene are KGHSH and LQKENI. The CDR3 is 13 amino acids. The CDR3 sequence is CASSSTAQETQYF. The CDR3 DNA follows: TGTGCCAGCTCAAGTACAGCTCAAGAGACCCAGTACTTC.

CDR3 sequence: CASSSGRVTSGANVLTF. The CDR3 coding sequence is TGTGCCAGCAGCTCAGGCAGGGTGACTTCTGGGGCCAACGTCCTGACTTTC. This chain links TRBV11-2 with TRBJ2-6; TRBD1 is a possible D gene (5 bases). CDR3 length equals 17 residues. The V gene lost 4 bases and the J gene lost 1 base, with 14 bases spanning the gap. The germline CDR1 and CDR2 sequences are SGHAT and FQNNGV.

This clone has just a few counts. The chain combines TRBV4-1 with TRBJ2-1, with TRBD2 matching 9 bases. With V trimmed by 4 bases and J by 6 bases, 10 bases remained unmatched. This CDR3 is built from 16 residues. In germline, CDR1 is MGHRA, CDR2 YSYEKL. The CDR3 sequence: CASSPIGTSGRNEQFF. As DNA, the CDR3 is TGCGCCAGCAGCCCTATAGGAACTAGCGGGCGCAATGAGCAGTTCTTC.

The chain is built from TRBV18 and TRBJ1-1; D is perhaps TRBD1 (5 bases). Germline V gene sequence: CDR1 KGHSH, CDR2 LQKENI. This CDR3 region has 13 residues. The germline V and J ends were trimmed by 4 bases and 1 base, with 7 bases remaining between them. CDR3 nucleotide sequence: TGTGCCAGCTCACAGACAGCGAACACTGAAGCTTTCTTT. Amino acids: CASSQTANTEAFF.

The V gene is TRBV19, the J gene TRBJ1-5; 8 bases fit TRBD1. The CDR3 has 16 residues. V trimming: 10 bases; J trimming: 0 bases; junction bases outside the gene matches: 11. Germline CDR1 LNHDA, CDR2 SQIVND (reference sequence). The CDR3 spells CATRDRSHYSNQPQHF. In DNA form, the CDR3 reads TGTGCCACCCGGGACAGGTCGCATTATAGCAATCAGCCCCAGCATTTT. The complete variable domain, with remaining parts taken from reference TRBV19 and TRBJ1-5, reads DGGITQSPKYLFRKEGQNVTLSCEQNLNHDAMYWYRQDPGQGLRLIYYSQIVNDFQKGDIAEGYSVSREKKESFPLTVTSAQKNPTAFYLCATRDRSHYSNQPQHFGDGTRLSIL.

Notes on this clone: This same CDR3 is encoded by further DNA sequences in the sample. The chain joins TRBV9 to TRBJ2-1; 7 bases are a match to TRBD2. This CDR3 contains 16 residues. The V segment lost 0 bases and the J segment 0 bases; nucleotides outside the gene matches: 3. The germline V gene has CDR1 SGDLS and CDR2 YYNGEE. In DNA, the CDR3 is TGTGCCAGCAGCGTAGGCGGCGGGGGCTCCTACAATGAGCAGTTCTTC. Translated: CASSVGGGGSYNEQFF.

J is TRBJ1-5 and V is TRBV7-2; D may be TRBD1 (5 bases). This CDR3 comprises 14 residues. Germline CDR1 SGHTA, CDR2 FQGNSA. V gave up 1 base and J gave up 7 bases, with 11 bases separating them. The CDR3 bases are TGTGCCAGCAGCTTAGGGGGGGTGAGGCAGCCCCAGCATTTT. It specifies CASSLGGVRQPQHF.

The chain combines TRBV30 with TRBJ1-4; TRBD1 might be the D (5 bases). The length of the CDR3 is 12 residues. The germline gives CDR1 GTSNPN, CDR2 SVGIG (reference sequence). Trimming took 0 bases from V and 8 from J, leaving 7 bases between them. CDR3 residues: CAWSVKGEKLFF. CDR3 in DNA: TGTGCCTGGAGTGTTAAGGGGGAAAAACTGTTTTTT.

This chain joins TRBV28 and TRBJ2-7; D is perhaps TRBD2 (6 bases). The CDR3 covers 14 residues. The V and J ends lost 6 bases and 12 bases respectively, with 24 bases between them. Per germline, CDR1 MDHEN and CDR2 SYDVKM. The CDR3 region is CASRPGTAPTARYF. The CDR3 DNA sequence: TGTGCCAGCAGACCCGGGACTGCACCTACAGCTCGGTACTTC.

V and J are TRBV2 and TRBJ1-5; TRBD1 is a possible D gene (6 bases). The CDR3 loop spans 13 amino acids. Trimming left V 6 bases short and J 5 bases short, with 11 bases between. Germline CDR1 reads SNHLY; CDR2 reads FYNNEI. CDR3 nucleotides: TGTGCCAGCAGCCCGGACAGTTATCAGCCCCAGCATTTT. Translating it yields CASSPDSYQPQHF.

This clone occurred a few times. This chain joins TRBV18 and TRBJ2-7; 9 positions agree with TRBD1. Per the germline V gene, CDR1 is KGHSH and CDR2 is LQKENI. The CDR3 runs 13 residues. V trimming: 6 bases; J trimming: 2 bases; junction bases outside the gene matches: 2. The CDR3 is CASSRDRAYEQYF. CDR3 DNA: TGTGCCAGCTCCAGGGACAGGGCCTACGAGCAGTACTTC.

This clone has more than one count but fewer than ten. The gene calls are TRBV7-9 and TRBJ1-1; possible D gene TRBD1, 6 bases. In germline, CDR1 is SEHNR, CDR2 FQNEAQ (reference sequence). Between the trimmed V and J ends, which lost 6 bases and 0 bases, there was a span of 23 bases. The CDR3 is 18 amino acids. The CDR3 DNA is TGTGCCAGCAGAGCCTCCATAAGGGGGGGGAGAATGAACACTGAAGCTTTCTTT. It specifies CASRASIRGGRMNTEAFF.

J is TRBJ2-3 and V is TRBV3-1 (or the pseudogene TRBV3-2), with 11 nucleotides matching TRBD2. This CDR3 spans 16 amino acids. CDR1 is LGHDT and CDR2 is YNNKEL in the germline V gene (reference sequence). V gave up 1 base and J gave up 2 bases; unmatched junction bases: 2. The CDR3 nucleotides read TGTGCCAGCAGCCAAGCTAGCGGGGGGCTCACAGATACGCAGTATTTT. Translated: CASSQASGGLTDTQYF.

V and J are TRBV5-1 and TRBJ1-3, with D unclear. Trimming shortened V by 6 bases and J by 1 base, and 11 bases separated the two germline ends. Germline V CDR1 and CDR2: SGHRS, YFSETQ. The CDR3 sequence is 14 residues long. The CDR3 is CASTEAGSGNTIYF. In DNA, the CDR3 is TGCGCCAGCACCGAGGCGGGGTCTGGAAACACCATATATTTT.

J is TRBJ1-5 and V is TRBV5-1; D possibly corresponds to TRBD1 (5 bases). Trimming removed 4 bases from V and 5 bases from J, with 16 bases in between. The V gene's germline CDR1 is SGHRS and CDR2 YFSETQ. The CDR3 is made up of 15 amino acids. The chain's CDR3 is CASSPEVGDYQPQHF. The CDR3 DNA reads as TGCGCCAGCAGCCCGGAAGTTGGGGACTATCAGCCCCAGCATTTT.

The chain joins TRBV11-3 to TRBJ1-5; TRBD1 aligns across 8 bases. From germline, CDR1 is SGHNT and CDR2 YENEEA. This CDR3 region has 13 residues. Trimming took 3 bases from V and 5 from J; bases not matched to a gene: 0. CDR3 in DNA: TGTGCCAGCAGCTTGACAGGGGATCAGCCCCAGCATTTT. Its protein product is CASSLTGDQPQHF. The full variable domain, in which reference TRBV11-3 and TRBJ1-5 provide the parts outside the CDR3, is EAGVVQSPRYKIIEKKQPVAFWCNPISGHNTLYWYLQNLGQGPELLIRYENEEAVDDSQLPKDRFSAERLKGVDSTLKIQPAELGDSAVYLCASSLTGDQPQHFGDGTRLSIL.

CDR3 protein: CASSASGTGAEKLFF. In DNA form, the CDR3 reads TGCGCCAGCAGCGCCTCCGGGACAGGGGCTGAAAAACTGTTTTTT. The rearrangement joins TRBV5-1 to TRBJ1-4; TRBD1 agrees at 10 bases. Germline V gives CDR1 SGHRS, CDR2 YFSETQ. CDR3 length equals 15 residues. V lost 4 bases, J lost 7 bases, and 7 bases stayed unmatched.

This clone was found a few times. The chain couples TRBV28 to TRBJ2-1; perhaps TRBD2 as D (7 bases). V was shortened by 6 bases and J by 2 bases, with 26 bases between the two germline ends. There are 19 residues in the CDR3. Germline loops: CDR1 MDHEN, CDR2 SYDVKM. The CDR3 is CASSLRGAGRLTPYNEQFF. The CDR3 DNA sequence: TGTGCCAGCAGCCTCCGGGGGGCGGGGCGTCTCACCCCCTACAATGAGCAGTTCTTC.

The rearrangement links TRBV6-4 to TRBJ1-2; D gene unclear. V was pared by 0 bases and J by 9 bases, with 17 bases between. This CDR3 region has 15 residues. CDR1 and CDR2 from the germline V gene are MRHNA and SNTAGT. CDR3 sequence reads: CASSDSISGLGSYTF. In nucleotides, the CDR3 is TGTGCCAGCAGTGACTCGATTTCAGGATTAGGAAGCTACACCTTC.

V usage is TRBV10-1 and J usage is TRBJ1-5; TRBD1 agrees at 7 bases. Trimming removed 6 bases from V and 4 bases from J; junction bases left unmatched: 3. This CDR3 spans 13 amino acids. Germline-derived CDR1 and CDR2 are WNHNN and SYGVQD (reference sequence). CDR3 sequence: CASSRDRNQPQHF. The CDR3 nucleotides read TGCGCCAGCAGCCGGGACAGAAATCAGCCCCAGCATTTT.

This clone occurred a few times. The gene calls are TRBV4-2 and TRBJ2-2; 8 nucleotides agree with TRBD1. Germline loops: CDR1 LGHNA, CDR2 YNFKEQ. The CDR3 totals 16 residues. V lost 1 base and J lost 6; bases outside the gene matches: 7. Here the CDR3 reads CASSQGWTGRSGELFF. DNA of the CDR3: TGTGCCAGCAGCCAAGGTTGGACAGGGCGTTCCGGGGAGCTGTTTTTT.

The chain recombines TRBV27 with TRBJ2-4, with D possibly TRBD1 on 7 matching bases. CDR1 and CDR2 from the germline V gene are MNHEY and SMNVEV (reference sequence). With 6 bases removed from V and 6 bases from J, the gap between germline ends came to 15 bases. The CDR3 loop spans 14 amino acids. As DNA, the CDR3 is TGTGCCAGCAGCCGCGGGACAGCCGGAAACATTCAGTACTTC. It yields the protein CASSRGTAGNIQYF.

The chain combines TRBV15 with TRBJ2-2; D possibly corresponds to TRBD2 (5 bases). CDR1 and CDR2 (germline): LNHNV, YYDKDF (reference sequence). V was pared by 1 base and J by 8 bases, with 17 bases between. The CDR3 has 16 amino acids. The CDR3 spells CATSRGTGTVVGELFF. CDR3 sequence (DNA): TGTGCCACCAGCAGAGGAACGGGAACGGTAGTAGGGGAGCTGTTTTTT. Complete variable domain (other parts from reference TRBV15 and TRBJ2-2): DAMVIQNPRYQVTQFGKPVTLSCSQTLNHNVMYWYQQKSSQAPKLLFHYYDKDFNNEADTPDNFQSRRPNTSFCFLDIRSPGLGDTAMYLCATSRGTGTVVGELFFGEGSRLTVL.

This chain connects TRBV24-1 to TRBJ1-1; 8 bases map to TRBD1. The germline V gene encodes CDR1 KGHDR and CDR2 SFDVKD. The CDR3 sequence is 15 residues long. V was clipped by 7 bases and J by 0 bases; unmatched bases: 6. CDR3 protein: CATRGTGNMNTEAFF. In DNA form, the CDR3 reads TGTGCCACCAGAGGGACAGGAAACATGAACACTGAAGCTTTCTTT.

This clone came up once. V and J are TRBV30 and TRBJ2-2; 8 bases are shared with TRBD1. The ends lost 3 bases at V and 0 bases at J; junction bases unmatched: 6. This CDR3 is 16 amino acids long. Per germline, CDR1 GTSNPN and CDR2 SVGIG (reference sequence). CDR3 in amino acids: CAWREYRGTNTGELFF. The CDR3, as DNA: TGTGCCTGGAGGGAATACAGGGGGACGAACACCGGGGAGCTGTTTTTT.

This clone was found once. The chain combines TRBV23-1 with TRBJ1-4, with 10 bases matching TRBD1. TRBV23-1 is classed as an ORF, of uncertain function. The CDR3 is 15 residues long. The V gene end was trimmed by 10 bases and the J gene end by 7 bases; junction bases not matched to a gene: 12. CDR3 sequence (DNA): TGCGCCACCCACGAGGTCAGGGACAGGGGTGAAAAACTGTTTTTT. It yields the protein CATHEVRDRGEKLFF.

Of note for this clone: Other DNA variants within this sample encode the same CDR3. The CDR3 DNA follows: TGCGCCAGCAGGGGGGGGGTAGAGACCCAGTACTTC. It translates to CASRGGVETQYF. The chain is built from TRBV10-2 and TRBJ2-5; TRBD2 aligns across 7 bases. The CDR3 sequence is 12 residues long. Germline V gene lookup returns CDR1 WSHSY and CDR2 SAAADI. J was trimmed by 4 bases and V by 6 bases; bases with no gene match: 2.